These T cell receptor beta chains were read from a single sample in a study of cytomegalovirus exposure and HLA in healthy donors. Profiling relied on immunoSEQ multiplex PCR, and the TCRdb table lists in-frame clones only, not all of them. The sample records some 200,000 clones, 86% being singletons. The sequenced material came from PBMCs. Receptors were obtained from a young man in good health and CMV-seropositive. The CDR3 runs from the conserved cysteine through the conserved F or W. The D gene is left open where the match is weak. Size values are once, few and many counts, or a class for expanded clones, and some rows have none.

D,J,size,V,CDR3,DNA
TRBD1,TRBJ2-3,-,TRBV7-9,CANTDPGTGVDTQYF,TGTGCCAACACCGACCCCGGGACAGGGGTAGATACGCAGTATTTT
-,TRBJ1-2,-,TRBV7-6,CASSLGDRSDLGYTF,TGTGCCAGCAGCTTAGGTGACAGGAGTGATTTGGGCTACACCTTC
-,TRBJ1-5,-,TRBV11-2,CASSLETGGNQPQHF,TGTGCCAGCAGCTTAGAAACAGGTGGCAATCAGCCCCAGCATTTT
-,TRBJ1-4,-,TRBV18,CASSPSSPVAGNEKLFF,TGTGCCAGCTCACCAAGCTCACCGGTGGCAGGCAATGAAAAACTGTTTTTT
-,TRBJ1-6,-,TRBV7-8,CASSYVLGGNSPLHF,TGTGCCAGCAGCTACGTCCTAGGGGGTAATTCACCCCTCCACTTT
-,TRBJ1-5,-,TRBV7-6,CASSPSRGVSNQPQHF,TGTGCCAGCAGCCCATCCCGTGGGGTGAGCAATCAGCCCCAGCATTTT
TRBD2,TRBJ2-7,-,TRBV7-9,CASSARTSGSYEQYF,TGTGCCAGCAGCGCCCGGACTAGCGGGAGTTACGAGCAGTACTTC
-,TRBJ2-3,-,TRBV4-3,CASSQDPAPIYTDTQYF,TGCGCCAGCAGCCAAGATCCGGCTCCCATATACACAGATACGCAGTATTTT
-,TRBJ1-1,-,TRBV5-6,CASSSPTAYTEAFF,TGTGCCAGCAGCTCCCCCACCGCGTACACTGAAGCTTTCTTT
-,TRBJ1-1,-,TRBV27,CASSLQGQNTEAFF,TGTGCCAGCAGCCTCCAGGGGCAGAACACTGAAGCTTTCTTT
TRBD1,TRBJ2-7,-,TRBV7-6,CASSLRGQGSEQYF,TGTGCCAGCAGCCTCCGGGGACAGGGGAGCGAGCAGTACTTC
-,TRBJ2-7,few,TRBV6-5,CASSPLRRAYEQYF,TGTGCCAGCAGCCCTCTTCGGAGGGCCTACGAGCAGTACTTC
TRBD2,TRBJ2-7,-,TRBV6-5,CASSFSGGVYEQYF,TGTGCCAGCAGTTTTAGCGGGGGAGTATACGAGCAGTACTTC
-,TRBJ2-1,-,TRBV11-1,CASSFPQREQFF,TGTGCCAGCAGCTTTCCCCAGCGGGAGCAGTTCTTC
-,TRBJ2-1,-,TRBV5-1,CASSPRQSSYNEQFF,TGCGCCAGCAGCCCAAGGCAAAGCTCCTACAATGAGCAGTTCTTC
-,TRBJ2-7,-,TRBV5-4,CASSWRDSYEQYF,TGTGCCAGCAGCTGGCGGGACAGCTACGAGCAGTACTTC
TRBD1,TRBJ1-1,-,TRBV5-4,CAGKQGQQNTEAFF,TGTGCCGGGAAGCAGGGACAGCAGAACACTGAAGCTTTCTTT
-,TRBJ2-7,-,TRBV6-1,CASSVRGPKTSEQYF,TGTGCCAGCAGTGTTCGGGGACCCAAAACGAGCGAGCAGTACTTC
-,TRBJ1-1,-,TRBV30,CAWSSSEGQAFF,TGTGCCTGGAGTTCCTCCGAAGGCCAAGCTTTCTTT
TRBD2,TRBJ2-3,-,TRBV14,CASSQEFRLAGVTDTQYF,TGTGCCAGCAGCCAAGAGTTCAGACTAGCGGGAGTAACAGATACGCAGTATTTT
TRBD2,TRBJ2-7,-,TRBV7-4,CASSPPTSGDSVRPYEQYF,TGTGCCAGCAGCCCACCGACTAGCGGGGATTCCGTTAGGCCCTACGAGCAGTACTTC
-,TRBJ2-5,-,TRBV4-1,CASSQKILPGHLNQETQYF,TGCGCCAGCAGCCAAAAAATTCTACCGGGACACCTAAACCAAGAGACCCAGTACTTC
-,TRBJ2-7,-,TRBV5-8,CASSYGPSYEQYF,TGTGCCAGCAGCTATGGGCCTTCCTACGAGCAGTACTTC
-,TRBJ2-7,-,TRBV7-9,CASSLERRGAYEQYF,TGTGCCAGCAGCTTAGAACGGAGGGGCGCCTACGAGCAGTACTTC
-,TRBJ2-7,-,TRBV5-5,CASSLSTGTYEQYF,TGTGCCAGCAGCTTATCAACCGGGACTTACGAGCAGTACTTC
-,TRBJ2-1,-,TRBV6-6,CASSYSTASNEQFF,TGTGCCAGCAGTTACTCGACGGCGAGCAATGAGCAGTTCTTC
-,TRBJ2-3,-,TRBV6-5,CASSRRQTRTDTQYF,TGTGCCAGCAGTCGTCGCCAGACCCGCACAGATACGCAGTATTTT
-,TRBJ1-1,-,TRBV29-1,CSARLGAGTEAFF,TGCAGCGCCCGGCTGGGGGCCGGGACTGAAGCTTTCTTT
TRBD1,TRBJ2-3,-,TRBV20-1,CSAEQGATQYF,TGCAGTGCGGAACAGGGGGCTACGCAGTATTTT
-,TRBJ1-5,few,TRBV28,CASSLFDAASNQPQHF,TGTGCCAGCAGTTTATTTGATGCGGCTAGCAATCAGCCCCAGCATTTT
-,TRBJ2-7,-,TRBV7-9,CASSPELGQTYEQYF,TGTGCCAGCAGTCCGGAACTGGGGCAGACTTACGAGCAGTACTTC
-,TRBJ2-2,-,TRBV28,CASSSAAVLNTGELFF,TGTGCCAGCAGCTCCGCCGCCGTTCTAAACACCGGGGAGCTGTTTTTT
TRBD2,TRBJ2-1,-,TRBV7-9,CASSLVGLAGEVEQFF,TGTGCCAGCAGCTTAGTGGGACTAGCGGGAGAAGTAGAGCAGTTCTTC
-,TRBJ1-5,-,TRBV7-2,CASSLSRGAAQHF,TGTGCCAGCAGCTTATCCCGTGGGGCGGCCCAGCATTTT
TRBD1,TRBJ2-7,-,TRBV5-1,CASAASVGQGHYEQYF,TGCGCCAGCGCAGCTTCTGTGGGACAGGGACATTACGAGCAGTACTTC
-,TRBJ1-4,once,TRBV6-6,CATRRESSLGEKLFF,TGTGCCACCCGGAGAGAATCAAGTTTGGGTGAAAAACTGTTTTTT
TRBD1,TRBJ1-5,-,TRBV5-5,CASSLVLDVRTGGQPQHF,TGTGCCAGCAGCTTGGTTCTCGACGTCCGGACAGGGGGTCAGCCCCAGCATTTT
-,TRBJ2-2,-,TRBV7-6,CASSSFGGELFF,TGTGCCAGCAGCTCCTTTGGCGGGGAGCTGTTTTTT
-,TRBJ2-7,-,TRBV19,CASSWGAFDYEQYF,TGTGCCAGTAGTTGGGGGGCCTTCGACTACGAGCAGTACTTC
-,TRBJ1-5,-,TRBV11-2,CASSLDSGFDQPQHF,TGTGCCAGCAGCTTAGATTCCGGGTTCGATCAGCCCCAGCATTTT
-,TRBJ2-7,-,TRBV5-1,CASSPTGPGQYF,TGCGCCAGCAGCCCCACAGGGCCCGGGCAGTACTTC
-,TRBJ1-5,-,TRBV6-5,CASSRGSDQPQHF,TGTGCCAGCAGCCGCGGTAGCGATCAGCCCCAGCATTTT
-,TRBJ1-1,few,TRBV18,CASSPLTVGTEAFF,TGTGCCAGCTCACCTCTGACAGTCGGAACTGAAGCTTTCTTT
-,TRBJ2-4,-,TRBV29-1,CSGLGGGENIQYF,TGCAGCGGCCTGGGCGGTGGGGAGAACATTCAGTACTTC
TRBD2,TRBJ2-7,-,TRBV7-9,CASSGSGGESYEQYF,TGTGCCAGCAGTGGTAGCGGGGGGGAATCCTACGAGCAGTACTTC
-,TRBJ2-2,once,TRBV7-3,CASSLGWAGELFF,TGTGCCAGCAGCTTAGGCTGGGCCGGGGAGCTGTTTTTT
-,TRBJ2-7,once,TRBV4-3,CASSPRRGNEQYF,TGCGCCAGCAGCCCTCGGAGGGGAAACGAGCAGTACTTC
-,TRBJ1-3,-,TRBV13,CASSSTFLGGNTIYF,TGTGCCAGCAGCTCAACATTTTTAGGTGGAAACACCATATATTTT
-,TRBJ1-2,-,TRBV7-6,CASSLEVGGYTF,TGTGCCAGCAGCTTAGAGGTGGGAGGCTACACCTTC